This T cell receptor (beta chain) was documented in a study of T cell responses to AZD1222 COVID-19 vaccine. General observations from the study: Possibly, clonal diversity was underestimated; donors were largely white British and included more females. Nearly half of unique spike-specific TCRs reportedly avoided B.1.351 and B.1.1.7 mutated regions.

Concerning this clone: Its target is unknown.

The CDR3 sequence is 15 residues long. CDR1 and CDR2 from the germline V gene are LNHDA and SQIVND (reference sequence). J was trimmed by 8 bases and V by 4 bases; bases with no gene match: 8. Using immunoSEQ multiplex PCR, the repertoire was profiled, and TCRdb retains in-frame clones only, with some absent. The sample lists around 88,000 clones, 89% occurring once. The J gene is TRBJ1-4, the V gene TRBV19; 9 positions agree with TRBD1. This specimen was peripheral blood, taken on day 0 of MenACWY control vaccination. This TCR came from an adult in good health. The CDR3 nucleotides are TGTGCCAGTAGTACTCAGACAGGGGGAAACGAAAAACTGTTTTTT. Its protein product is CASSTQTGGNEKLFF. The full variable domain, its missing parts supplied by reference TRBV19 and TRBJ1-4, is DGGITQSPKYLFRKEGQNVTLSCEQNLNHDAMYWYRQDPGQGLRLIYYSQIVNDFQKGDIAEGYSVSREKKESFPLTVTSAQKNPTAFYLCASSTQTGGNEKLFFGSGTQLSVL.